The rows below give T cell receptor beta chains drawn from one sample of a study of T cell responses to AZD1222 COVID-19 vaccine. Method: immunoSEQ multiplex PCR; TCRdb's copy keeps in-frame clones and lacks some. The sample lists about 64,000 clones, over 80% occurring once. Source: peripheral blood, taken 28 days after the second dose of the MenACWY control vaccine. These receptors all come from an adult who received the MenACWY meningococcal vaccine as a control. The CDR3 runs from the conserved cysteine through the conserved F or W. A D gene is named only where the DNA matches it firmly. Size is omitted from some rows. Given values are once, few, many or a class for expanded clones.

TGTGCCAGCAGCCTCGGGTCAGGGGGGGACGAAAAACTGTTTTTT,CASSLGSGGDEKLFF,TRBJ1-4,TRBD1,-,TRBV7-9
TGTGCCAGCAGCGTTGGGGATACTGAAGCTTTCTTT,CASSVGDTEAFF,TRBJ1-1,-,-,TRBV14
TGTGCCAGCAGCGCTTGGGGCGGGAGTACAGATACGCAGTATTTT,CASSAWGGSTDTQYF,TRBJ2-3,TRBD2,once,TRBV9
TGTGCCAGCAGTTTAAGTGGGGTTAGCACAGATACGCAGTATTTT,CASSLSGVSTDTQYF,TRBJ2-3,-,-,TRBV28
TGTGCCAGCAGCCAAGACACTCGGCTGACTAGCGGGAGTTTGGGCATTCAGTACTTC,CASSQDTRLTSGSLGIQYF,TRBJ2-4,TRBD2,-,TRBV3-1/TRBV3-2
TGTGCCAGCAGCCCAAGACAGGGTCGGACGCAGTATTTT,CASSPRQGRTQYF,TRBJ2-3,TRBD1,-,TRBV7-8
TGTGCCAGCAGCTTGGGGACTAGCGGGAAGAGCACAGATACGCAGTATTTT,CASSLGTSGKSTDTQYF,TRBJ2-3,TRBD2,-,TRBV5-6
TGTGCCAGCAGAGGGCAGGGGAGTGAGAAACTGTTTTTT,CASRGQGSEKLFF,TRBJ1-4,-,-,TRBV28
TGTGCATGGAGCGGGACGAGTTGGTACTTC,CAWSGTSWYF,TRBJ2-4,TRBD2,-,TRBV30
TGTGCCAGCAGTACCAGGGTGGACAGTCAAAATCATTCACCCCTCCACTTT,CASSTRVDSQNHSPLHF,TRBJ1-6,-,once,TRBV27
TGTGCCAGCAGTTTTGGGGAGGAGCAGTACTTC,CASSFGEEQYF,TRBJ2-7,-,-,TRBV6-2/TRBV6-3
TGTGCCAGCCGGGACTACTACAATGAGCAGTTCTTC,CASRDYYNEQFF,TRBJ2-1,TRBD2,-,TRBV19
TGTGCCAGCAGCTTAAGGGCTAGCGGCGCCTACGAGCAGTACTTC,CASSLRASGAYEQYF,TRBJ2-7,TRBD2,-,TRBV7-2
TGTGCCACCTCTGTCATCGGGGACAGGGGACCAGAAGCTTTCTTT,CATSVIGDRGPEAFF,TRBJ1-1,TRBD1,-,TRBV28
TGTGCCAGCGAGGTTCCGGGATATCAGCCCCAGCATTTT,CASEVPGYQPQHF,TRBJ1-5,-,-,TRBV11-3
TGTGCCTGGAGCAGGGACAGCCTCTATGGCTACACCTTC,CAWSRDSLYGYTF,TRBJ1-2,TRBD1,-,TRBV30
TGTGCCAGCAGCCGGACTCCTGGGACAGGGGTTGGCTCTGGAAACACCATATATTTT,CASSRTPGTGVGSGNTIYF,TRBJ1-3,TRBD1,-,TRBV5-5
TGTGCCAGTAGTATTAACAGGGAGTCCACTGAAGCTTTCTTT,CASSINRESTEAFF,TRBJ1-1,-,-,TRBV19
TGTGCCAGCAGTGAAGTCCCGGGACCTACTCTGAACGAGCAGTACTTC,CASSEVPGPTLNEQYF,TRBJ2-7,-,-,TRBV6-1
TGCGCCAGCAGCCAAGATCCTCGGTTATTAAATGAAAAACTGTTTTTT,CASSQDPRLLNEKLFF,TRBJ1-4,-,-,TRBV4-3
TGTGCCAGCAGGCCCCAAGAGGGGTCCTACGAGCAGTACTTC,CASRPQEGSYEQYF,TRBJ2-7,-,-,TRBV6-5
TGTGCCAGCAGTTTTGTGGGACAGGGGGCTGGTGAGCAGTTCTTC,CASSFVGQGAGEQFF,TRBJ2-1,TRBD1,-,TRBV28
TGTGCCAGCAGCGGTTTTGGGACGGTGAACACTGAAGCTTTCTTT,CASSGFGTVNTEAFF,TRBJ1-1,-,-,TRBV5-5
TGTGCCAGCAGACGTCTGGGGGGTCTGGGTTATGGCTACACCTTC,CASRRLGGLGYGYTF,TRBJ1-2,-,-,TRBV6-5
TGTGCCAGCAGCCTCGAGAAAGGTCAGCCCCAGCATTTT,CASSLEKGQPQHF,TRBJ1-5,-,-,TRBV3-1/TRBV3-2
TGTGCCTGGAGGGTACTGGACAGAAACTATGGCTACACCTTC,CAWRVLDRNYGYTF,TRBJ1-2,-,-,TRBV30
TGTGCCAGCAGTGAAGAGGGGGGGTTTAGCTCCTACGAGCAGTACTTC,CASSEEGGFSSYEQYF,TRBJ2-7,-,-,TRBV2
TGTGCCAGCAGCTTAGAAGGACGAGCTGGGGCCAACGTCCTGACTTTC,CASSLEGRAGANVLTF,TRBJ2-6,-,-,TRBV11-2
TGTGCCTGGGGACAGCCTAATTCACCCCTCCACTTT,CAWGQPNSPLHF,TRBJ1-6,-,-,TRBV30
TGTGCCAGCAGCTTAGGAGACAGGGTTTTGACTGGCTACACCTTC,CASSLGDRVLTGYTF,TRBJ1-2,TRBD1,-,TRBV5-5
TGTGCCAGCAGCGCCGACAAGGCACTGTTTTTT,CASSADKALFF,TRBJ1-4,-,-,TRBV2
TGTGCCAGCAGCTTACGGACAGGCAGGGGAAATCAGCCCCAGCATTTT,CASSLRTGRGNQPQHF,TRBJ1-5,TRBD1,-,TRBV5-5
TGTGCCACATCAAGTGGGCGCGCCCAAGAGACCCAGTACTTC,CATSSGRAQETQYF,TRBJ2-5,-,-,TRBV19
TGTGCCAGCAGCCAGGTTTCGGATGAGCAGTTCTTC,CASSQVSDEQFF,TRBJ2-1,-,-,TRBV7-2
TGTGCCAGTAAAGACAGAGGCACTGAAGCTTTCTTT,CASKDRGTEAFF,TRBJ1-1,-,once,TRBV19